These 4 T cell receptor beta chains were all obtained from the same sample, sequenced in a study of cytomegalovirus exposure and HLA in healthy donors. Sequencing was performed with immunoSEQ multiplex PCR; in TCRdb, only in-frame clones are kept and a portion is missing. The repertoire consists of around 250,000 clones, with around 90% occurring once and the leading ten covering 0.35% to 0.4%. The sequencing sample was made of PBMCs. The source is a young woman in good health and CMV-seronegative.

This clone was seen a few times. CDR3 loop: CASSQGRDQPQHF. CDR3 in DNA: TGCGCCAGCAGCCAAGGGCGGGATCAGCCCCAGCATTTT. This rearrangement joins TRBV4-1 to TRBJ1-5; D ambiguous. V was shortened by 1 base and J by 5 bases, with 6 bases between the two germline ends. Germline assignment: CDR1 MGHRA and CDR2 YSYEKL. The CDR3 consists of 13 residues.

The CDR3 here is CASSLSRWQETQYF. The DNA of the CDR3 is TGCGCCAGCAGCTTGAGTCGGTGGCAAGAGACCCAGTACTTC. The chain joins TRBV5-1 to TRBJ2-5, with no clear D. V lost 1 base and J lost 2, with 9 bases in between. The CDR3 extends over 14 amino acids. CDR1 SGHRS and CDR2 YFSETQ come from the germline V gene.

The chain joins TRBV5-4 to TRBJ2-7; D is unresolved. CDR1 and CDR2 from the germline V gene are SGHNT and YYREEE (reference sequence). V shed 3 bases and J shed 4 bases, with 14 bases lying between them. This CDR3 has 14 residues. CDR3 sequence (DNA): TGTGCCAGCAGCTCGCAGCAGGTCTCATACGAGCAGTACTTC. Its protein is CASSSQQVSYEQYF.

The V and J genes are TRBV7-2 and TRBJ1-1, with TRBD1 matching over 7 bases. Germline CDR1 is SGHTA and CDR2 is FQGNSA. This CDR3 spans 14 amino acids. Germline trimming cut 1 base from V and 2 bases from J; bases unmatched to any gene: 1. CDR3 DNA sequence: TGTGCCAGCAGCTTAGGGACAGGTAACACTGAAGCTTTCTTT. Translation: CASSLGTGNTEAFF.